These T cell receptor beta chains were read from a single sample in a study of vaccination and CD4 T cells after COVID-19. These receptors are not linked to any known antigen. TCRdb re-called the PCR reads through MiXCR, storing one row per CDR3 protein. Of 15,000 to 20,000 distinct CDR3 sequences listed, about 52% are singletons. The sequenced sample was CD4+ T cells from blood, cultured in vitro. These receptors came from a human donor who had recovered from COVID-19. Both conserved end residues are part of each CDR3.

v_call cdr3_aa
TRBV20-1 CSARAGGTTEAFF
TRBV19 CASSTTQGSEQYF
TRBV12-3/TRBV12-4 CASSKRTGNSPLHF
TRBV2 CASSATTVAKNIQYF
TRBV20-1 CSARDKLNTEAFF
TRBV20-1 CSASVDRYEQYF
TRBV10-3 CAISDLNRGHTEAFF
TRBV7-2 CASRPTGEGEKLFF
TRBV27 CASSPRTGVGPYEQYF
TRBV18 CASSPFGQSSYNEQFF